This entry describes one TCR beta chain. Antigen specificity is unknown. This sample was included in a study of cytomegalovirus exposure and HLA in healthy donors. Regarding the study as a whole: Some TCR beta chains (roughly 150 of them) were listed as cytomegalovirus-associated. The classifier was said to identify cytomegalovirus status with high specificity and sensitivity.

Amplification used 60 Vbeta primers and 13 Jbeta primers. Sequenced by immunoSEQ multiplex PCR; TCRdb stores in-frame clones only, minus some. In the table there are 200,000 to 300,000 clones, 80% to 90% of which are singletons. Germline CDR1 is SGHVS and CDR2 is FNYEAQ. V was cut by 2 bases and J by 6 bases, with 16 bases left in between. The CDR3 totals 15 residues. The chain is built from TRBV7-6 and TRBJ2-5; D not resolved. The sequenced material came from PBMCs. The clonotype was recovered from a woman in her thirties or forties in good health and CMV-seropositive. In nucleotides, the CDR3 is TGTGCCAGCAGCTTACGGCCATTAGCTCCCCAGACCCAGTACTTC. The encoded protein is CASSLRPLAPQTQYF.